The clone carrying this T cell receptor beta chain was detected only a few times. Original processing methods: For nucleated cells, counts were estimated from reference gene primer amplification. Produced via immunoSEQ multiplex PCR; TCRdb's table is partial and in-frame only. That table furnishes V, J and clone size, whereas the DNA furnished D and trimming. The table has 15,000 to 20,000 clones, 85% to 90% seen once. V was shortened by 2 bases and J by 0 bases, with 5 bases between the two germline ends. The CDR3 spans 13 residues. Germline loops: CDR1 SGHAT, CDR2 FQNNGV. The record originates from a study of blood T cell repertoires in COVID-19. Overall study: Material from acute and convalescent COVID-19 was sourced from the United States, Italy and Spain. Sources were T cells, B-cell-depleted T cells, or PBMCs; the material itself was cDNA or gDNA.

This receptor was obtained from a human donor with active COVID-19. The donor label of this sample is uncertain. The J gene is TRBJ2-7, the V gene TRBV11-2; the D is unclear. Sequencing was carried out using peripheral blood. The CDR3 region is CASSLSPSYEQYF. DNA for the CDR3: TGTGCCAGCAGCTTATCTCCCTCCTACGAGCAGTACTTC.